The 26 T cell receptor beta chains in this list originate from one sample, sequenced in a study of T-cell memory formation after mild COVID-19. TCRdb re-called the 5' RACE reads with MiXCR, one entry per CDR3 protein. Of under 600,000 distinct CDR3 sequences listed, less than 25% were seen once; the top ten hold approximately 8.4%. Sequenced input: PBMCs or a T cell subset sorted from them (not recorded which). The receptors here all came from an adult woman who had mild COVID-19 (a few samples of this study predate the infection). Cell type and time point are not known.

V and J are TRBV5-1 and TRBJ2-1; 8 bases fit TRBD2. This CDR3 comprises 14 residues. V lost 0 bases to trimming and J lost 5 bases; unmatched junction nucleotides: 1. In germline, CDR1 is SGHRS, CDR2 YFSETQ. CDR3 in amino acids: CASSLVAGNNEQFF. Written as DNA, the CDR3 is TGCGCCAGCAGCTTGGTAGCGGGAAACAATGAGCAGTTCTTC.

This clonotype has just a few counts. J is TRBJ1-5 and V is TRBV3-1, with a tentative D call TRBD1 (5 bases). The V and J ends lost 4 bases and 5 bases respectively, with 12 bases between them. This CDR3 has 14 residues. CDR1 is LGHDT and CDR2 is YNNKEL in the germline V gene (reference sequence). The CDR3 sequence is CASSLGHRDQPQHF. The CDR3 DNA sequence: TGTGCCAGCAGCCTAGGACACCGAGATCAGCCCCAGCATTTT. The full variable domain, its missing parts supplied by reference TRBV3-1 and TRBJ1-5, is DTAVSQTPKYLVTQMGNDKSIKCEQNLGHDTMYWYKQDSKKFLKIMFSYNNKELIINETVPNRFSPKSPDKAHLNLHINSLELGDSAVYFCASSLGHRDQPQHFGDGTRLSIL.

The rearrangement links TRBV9 to TRBJ1-1; D not resolved. With 4 bases removed from V and 1 base from J, the gap between germline ends came to 14 bases. Per germline, CDR1 SGDLS and CDR2 YYNGEE. The CDR3 loop spans 15 amino acids. The CDR3 sequence is CASSLIPDGNTEAFF. The CDR3 coding sequence is TGTGCCAGCAGCTTAATACCGGACGGGAACACTGAAGCTTTCTTT.

In its sample, this clonotype was seen a few times. The genes are TRBV7-9 and TRBJ1-4; D is uncertain. The CDR3 spans 13 residues. Germline CDR1 and CDR2: SEHNR and FQNEAQ (reference sequence). Trimming left V 1 base short and J 3 bases short, with 3 bases between. The CDR3 spells CASSLVPNEKLFF. The CDR3 nucleotides are TGTGCCAGCAGCTTAGTTCCTAATGAAAAACTGTTTTTT.

This clonotype has ten or more counts. The rearrangement links TRBV6-2 or TRBV6-3 to TRBJ2-7; D is possibly TRBD1 (7 bases). CDR3 length: 14 amino acids. Germline lookup yields CDR1 MNHEY and CDR2 SVGEGT. Deletions cut 9 bases from V and 5 bases from J, with 20 bases between. The CDR3 nucleotides read TGTGCCAGTCAACCACAGGGGAGGAGGAACGAGCAGTACTTC. It yields the protein CASQPQGRRNEQYF.

The CDR3 sequence is CASIVVSSYNEQFF. In DNA form, the CDR3 reads TGTGCCAGCATCGTCGTTAGCTCCTACAATGAGCAGTTCTTC. J is TRBJ2-1 and V is TRBV7-2; no reliable D call. Germline CDR1 SGHTA, CDR2 FQGNSA. This CDR3 is 14 amino acids long. The V gene lost 7 bases and the J gene lost 0 bases, with 10 bases spanning the gap.

J is TRBJ2-1 and V is TRBV14; the D is unclear. This CDR3 comprises 15 residues. The germline V and J ends were trimmed by 0 bases and 9 bases, with 15 bases remaining between them. Looked up from germline, CDR1 is SGHDN and CDR2 is FVKESK. CDR3 region: CASSQDSASWAEQFF. The CDR3 nucleotides are TGTGCCAGCAGCCAAGATTCGGCTAGTTGGGCTGAGCAGTTCTTC.

This clonotype was seen only a few times. The rearrangement joins TRBV7-2 to TRBJ2-3; 9 bases align to TRBD2. Trimming at V came to 3 bases and at J to 4 bases, leaving 8 bases not matched to a gene. CDR1 is SGHTA, CDR2 FQGNSA, per germline. This CDR3 comprises 16 residues. This CDR3 is CASSLGNIAGADTQYF. The CDR3 DNA is TGTGCCAGCAGCTTGGGGAACATAGCGGGAGCAGATACGCAGTATTTT.

V gene TRBV7-9 combines with J gene TRBJ2-1, with TRBD2 identical over 7 bases. Germline V gene sequence: CDR1 SEHNR, CDR2 FQNEAQ (reference sequence). CDR3 length: 15 amino acids. Trimming took 6 bases from V and 0 from J; bases not matched to a gene: 5. Here the CDR3 DNA reads TGTGCCAGCAGGGGTGGCGGGAGCTCCTACAATGAGCAGTTCTTC. It yields the protein CASRGGGSSYNEQFF.

This clonotype was observed a few times. J is TRBJ2-7 and V is TRBV10-3, with D hard to call. Per the germline V gene, CDR1 is ENHRY and CDR2 is SYGVKD. Deletions cut 3 bases from V and 2 bases from J, with 14 bases between. There are 15 residues in the CDR3. CDR3 bases: TGTGCCATCAGTGATTCAGTCCGCGTAGCCTACGAGCAGTACTTC. Translated: CAISDSVRVAYEQYF.

V is TRBV15 and J is TRBJ2-3; D may correspond to TRBD1 or TRBD2 (6 bases each). Per germline, CDR1 LNHNV and CDR2 YYDKDF (reference sequence). V was pared by 5 bases and J by 5 bases, with 17 bases between. The CDR3 consists of 15 residues. The CDR3 sequence: CATSWRDTAGDTQYF. The CDR3 bases are TGTGCCACCAGCTGGCGGGACACCGCGGGAGATACGCAGTATTTT.

This clonotype was recorded a few times. The rearrangement uses TRBV30 and TRBJ1-2; a possible D gene is TRBD1 (6 bases). Germline V gene lookup returns CDR1 GTSNPN and CDR2 SVGIG (reference sequence). This CDR3 contains 13 residues. V lost 4 bases and J lost 6, with 15 bases in between. The CDR3 DNA sequence: TGTGCCTGGACGCCCACAGGGTTGAATGGCTACACCTTC. It yields the protein CAWTPTGLNGYTF.

V gene TRBV7-2 combines with J gene TRBJ2-2, with TRBD2 matching 8 bases. The V gene end was trimmed by 1 base and the J gene end by 0 bases; junction bases not matched to a gene: 1. Germline V gene sequence: CDR1 SGHTA, CDR2 FQGNSA. This CDR3 is 16 amino acids long. The CDR3 region is CASSLVGRANTGELFF. The DNA for the CDR3 is TGTGCCAGCAGCTTAGTCGGGAGGGCGAACACCGGGGAGCTGTTTTTT.

In this sample, this clonotype turned up many times. This chain uses TRBV5-1 with TRBJ1-2, with D unclear. The CDR3 consists of 13 residues. Germline assignment: CDR1 SGHRS and CDR2 YFSETQ. V lost 0 bases and J 4 bases, leaving 7 bases between the germline ends. CDR3 DNA: TGCGCCAGCAGCTTGGGAAGTAGCTATGGCTACACCTTC. This codes for CASSLGSSYGYTF.

This chain connects TRBV7-3 to TRBJ2-2; D is tentatively TRBD1 or TRBD2 (5 bases each). CDR1 and CDR2 (germline): SGHTA, FQGTGA. V was shortened by 8 bases and J by 3 bases, with 13 bases between the two germline ends. CDR3 length: 14 residues. The CDR3 DNA follows: TGTGCCAGCCAAAGCGGACAATACACCGGGGAGCTGTTTTTT. This sequence encodes CASQSGQYTGELFF.

This clonotype was seen more than once but under ten times. The chain carries TRBV9 and TRBJ2-3; 7 nucleotides agree with TRBD1. Germline lookup yields CDR1 SGDLS and CDR2 YYNGEE. J gave up 2 bases and V 4 bases, and 10 bases lay outside the gene matches. This CDR3 contains 16 residues. The CDR3 here is CASSSQRQGFTDTQYF. Here the CDR3 DNA reads TGTGCCAGCAGCTCTCAGAGACAGGGCTTCACAGATACGCAGTATTTT.

The chain joins TRBV6-5 to TRBJ2-5, with D perhaps given as TRBD1 or TRBD2 (5 bases each). This CDR3 has 15 amino acids. V was pared by 7 bases and J by 2 bases, with 17 bases between. Germline V CDR1 and CDR2: MNHEY, SVGAGI. Here the CDR3 DNA reads TGTGCCAGCACTCCCCCCGGGGCCGCACAAGAGACCCAGTACTTC. Encoded protein: CASTPPGAAQETQYF.

V and J are TRBV24-1 and TRBJ1-5; TRBD1 aligns across 7 bases. Germline-derived CDR1 and CDR2 are KGHDR and SFDVKD. This CDR3 contains 13 residues. J lost 8 bases, V lost 7 bases, and 7 bases had no gene match. The DNA of the CDR3 is TGTGCCACCAGACAGGGGAGTGGGGAGCCCCAGCATTTT. Its protein is CATRQGSGEPQHF.

V usage is TRBV20-1 and J usage is TRBJ1-5; D gene unclear. CDR1 DFQATT and CDR2 SNEGSKA come from the germline V gene (reference sequence). The CDR3 extends over 16 amino acids. The V gene lost 5 bases and the J gene lost 3 bases, with 20 bases spanning the gap. The CDR3 DNA sequence: TGCAGTGCTCAGAGGCCGGGATTTTCGGACAATCAGCCCCAGCATTTT. Its translation: CSAQRPGFSDNQPQHF.

This clonotype has only a few counts. This chain connects TRBV11-2 to TRBJ2-7, with 10 bases matching TRBD2. Germline CDR1 reads SGHAT; CDR2 reads FQNNGV. The V gene end was trimmed by 5 bases and the J gene end by 6 bases; junction bases not matched to a gene: 7. There are 14 residues in the CDR3. The chain's CDR3 is CASSLGLALPEQYF. The CDR3 DNA reads TGTGCCAGCAGCCTGGGACTAGCGCTCCCCGAGCAGTACTTC.

The chain has TRBV18 and TRBJ1-1, with TRBD1 matching 8 bases. The CDR3 loop spans 15 amino acids. Looked up from germline, CDR1 is KGHSH and CDR2 is LQKENI. With V trimmed by 2 bases and J by 6 bases, 8 bases remained unmatched. CDR3: CASSPSQGAEAEAFF. The CDR3 bases are TGTGCCAGCTCACCATCGCAGGGGGCAGAGGCTGAAGCTTTCTTT.

This clonotype was detected many times. The rearrangement links TRBV12-3 or TRBV12-4 to TRBJ1-1; 9 nucleotides line up with TRBD1. The CDR3 is made up of 13 amino acids. The J segment lost 4 bases and the V segment lost 6 bases, leaving 3 bases of the junction unmatched. In DNA form, the CDR3 reads TGTGCCAGCAGGGGACAGGGAGCCACTGAAGCTTTCTTT. This codes for CASRGQGATEAFF.

The table lists this clonotype with a few counts. The V gene is TRBV7-3, the J gene TRBJ2-7; D gene uncertain. This CDR3 region has 10 residues. Germline-derived CDR1 and CDR2 are SGHTA and FQGTGA. Trimming took off 7 bases at V and 5 bases at J, with 6 bases between the two ends. CDR3 amino acids: CASKCNEQYF. CDR3 coding DNA: TGTGCCAGCAAGTGCAACGAGCAGTACTTC.

This rearrangement joins TRBV5-1 to TRBJ2-3, with D tentatively TRBD1 (6 bases). Germline CDR1 and CDR2: SGHRS and YFSETQ. Trimming removed 4 bases at V and 6 bases at J, with 18 bases between. The CDR3 runs to 15 residues. The CDR3 sequence: CASSHGKTQGDTQYF. CDR3 DNA sequence: TGCGCCAGCAGCCACGGGAAAACGCAGGGGGATACGCAGTATTTT.

The V call is TRBV5-1, the J call TRBJ2-1; 7 bases are a match to TRBD1. CDR1 is SGHRS, CDR2 YFSETQ, per germline. Trimming at V came to 4 bases and at J to 3 bases, leaving 4 bases not matched to a gene. The CDR3 has 14 amino acids. The CDR3 DNA follows: TGCGCCAGCAGCACCGGGACAGACTACAATGAGCAGTTCTTC. This translates into CASSTGTDYNEQFF.

This clonotype has just a few counts. The chain combines TRBV20-1 with TRBJ2-1; 10 nucleotides align to TRBD1. The germline V gene encodes CDR1 DFQATT and CDR2 SNEGSKA (reference sequence). The ends lost 6 bases at V and 9 bases at J; junction bases unmatched: 14. This CDR3 contains 15 residues. The CDR3 sequence is CSARRRQGAIGEQFF. CDR3 in DNA: TGCAGTGCCAGAAGGAGACAGGGGGCGATTGGTGAGCAGTTCTTC.